The clone carrying this TCR beta chain has a count of ten or more. Its antigen remains unidentified. This CDR3 region has 13 residues. Deletions cut 4 bases from V and 8 bases from J, with 14 bases between. Germline loops: CDR1 SGHTA, CDR2 FQGNSA. One entry per CDR3 protein results from TCRdb running MiXCR on the reads. The repertoire holds roughly 100,000 distinct CDR3 sequences, with about 15% as singletons. This entry is derived from a study of T cell repertoires in cytomegalovirus infection. Study details: Indicated by public TCR beta signatures were CMV infection and matching HLA type.

General study results and limits: CMV-specific HLA-C-restricted TCR beta clonotypes dominated the ex vivo response. CMV carriers having the relevant HLA were flagged by cumulative public TCR beta family frequency.

Sequencing was done on a sample of PBMCs. This sequence was found in a human donor in good health (CMV status not recorded). Some clones in this sample may be carry-over from other donors' samples. J is TRBJ1-2 and V is TRBV7-2; D possibly corresponds to TRBD1 (6 bases). CDR3 region: CASSSLRGSGYTF. CDR3 in DNA: TGTGCCAGCAGCTCCTTGAGGGGGAGCGGCTACACCTTC. Full variable domain (missing parts from reference TRBV7-2 and TRBJ1-2): GAGVSQSPSNKVTEKGKDVELRCDPISGHTALYWYRQSLGQGLEFLIYFQGNSAPDKSGLPSDRFSAERTGGSVSTLTIQRTQQEDSAVYLCASSSLRGSGYTFGSGTRLTVV.